This T cell receptor beta chain was documented in a study of blood T cell repertoires in COVID-19. About the study: The United States, Italy and Spain supplied acute and convalescent COVID-19 samples.

Per the original methods: How many nucleated cells were present was estimated from reference gene primer amplification. Only in-frame clones appear in the TCRdb table, and some are missing; sequencing was by immunoSEQ multiplex PCR. The V and J calls and clone size come from that table; D and trimming were worked out from the DNA. The table records under 200,000 clones, under 90% of them present only once. What the recovered Cohort 3 donors had was two negative PCRs, clearance, or symptom resolution. With V trimmed by 0 bases and J by 10 bases, 5 bases remained unmatched. Germline V gives CDR1 MGHRA, CDR2 YSYEKL. The CDR3 is 16 residues long.

The TCR was taken from a man aged 60 to 69 who had recovered from COVID-19. Material: PBMCs or T cells enriched from blood (not recorded which). The rearrangement joins TRBV4-1 to TRBJ1-6, with 11 bases aligning to TRBD1. The CDR3 loop reads CASSQDPGTGGSPLHF. In nucleotides, the CDR3 is TGCGCCAGCAGCCAAGATCCCGGGACAGGGGGGTCACCCCTCCACTTT.